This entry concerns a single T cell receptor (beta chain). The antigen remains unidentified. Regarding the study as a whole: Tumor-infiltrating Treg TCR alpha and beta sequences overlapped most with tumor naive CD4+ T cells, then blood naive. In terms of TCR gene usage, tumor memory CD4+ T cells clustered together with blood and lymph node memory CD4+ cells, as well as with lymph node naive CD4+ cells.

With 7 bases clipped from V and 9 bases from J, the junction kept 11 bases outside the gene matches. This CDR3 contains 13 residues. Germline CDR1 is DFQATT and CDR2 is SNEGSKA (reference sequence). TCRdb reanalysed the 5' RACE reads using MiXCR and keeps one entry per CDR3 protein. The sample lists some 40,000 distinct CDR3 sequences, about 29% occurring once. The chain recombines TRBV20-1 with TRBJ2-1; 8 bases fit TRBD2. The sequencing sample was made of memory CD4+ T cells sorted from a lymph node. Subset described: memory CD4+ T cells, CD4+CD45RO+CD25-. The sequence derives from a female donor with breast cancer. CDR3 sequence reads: CSVGGQGLGEQFF. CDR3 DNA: TGCAGTGTAGGTGGGCAGGGACTAGGTGAGCAGTTCTTC.